The sequence of this TCR beta chain was determined in a study of beta chain features in type 1 diabetes. One heparinised draw, averaging roughly 0.12 L, was taken per donor. By way of CD45RO/CCR7/CD25/CD127/CD95/CD27, the CD4+ regulatory, stem cell-like memory, central memory and naive cells were sorted. Overall study results and limits: Researchers caution that PCR might favor shorter templates, equally among patients and controls. In comparison with healthy donors, patients had naive, central memory and Treg TCRB repertoires that appeared more similar. Researchers report that Type 1 diabetes patients had moderately but significantly shorter TCRB CDR3s across all four CD4+ subsets.

The authors reverse transcribed all of the isolated RNA, so sequencing captured expressed TCRB transcripts. Repertoires were generated with immunoSEQ multiplex PCR, while TCRdb's copy carries only in-frame clones and drops some. This sample has hundreds of thousands of clones, with 15% found just once. This clone has just a few counts. Its cognate antigen is unknown. CDR1 and CDR2 from the germline V gene are SGHVS and FNYEAQ. Trimming stripped 2 bases from V and 6 bases from J, with 17 bases between. This CDR3 is built from 15 residues. The chain combines TRBV7-6 with TRBJ2-7, with D maybe TRBD1 (6 bases). The sequencing sample was made of naive CD4+ T cells from blood. The source of this sequence is a man between 18 and 35 years old with type 1 diabetes. The CDR3 coding sequence is TGTGCCAGCAGCTTATTATCCAGGGGCAGTACCGAGCAGTACTTC. As protein: CASSLLSRGSTEQYF.